What follows are 16 T cell receptor beta chains derived from one specimen sequenced in a study of beta chain features in type 1 diabetes. Overall study results and limits: In all four CD4+ subsets, TCRB CDR3 length was significantly, moderately reduced in type 1 diabetes.

The antigens these receptors bind are not known. cDNA synthesis used the whole RNA isolate, giving expressed TCRB sequences. Sequencing used immunoSEQ multiplex PCR; TCRdb keeps in-frame clones, though not all of them. This sample has roughly 260,000 clones, with about a tenth found just once. Sequencing was carried out using naive CD4+ T cells from blood. These receptor sequences come from a man aged 25 to 40 with type 1 diabetes.

This rearrangement joins TRBV5-4 to TRBJ2-7; 9 nucleotides line up with TRBD2. The J segment lost 6 bases and the V segment lost 4 bases, leaving 14 bases of the junction unmatched. The CDR3 is 16 residues long. Germline V gene sequence: CDR1 SGHNT, CDR2 YYREEE (reference sequence). CDR3 sequence reads: CASSPRGAGGQGEQYF. The CDR3 nucleotides are TGTGCCAGCAGCCCCCGAGGGGCGGGGGGGCAGGGCGAGCAGTACTTC.

This clone was observed a handful of times. The CDR3 DNA is TGCGCCAGCAGCGTAGGACAGGGTTATGGCTACACCTTC. Amino acid sequence: CASSVGQGYGYTF. The J gene is TRBJ1-2, the V gene TRBV5-1; TRBD1 matches 8 bases. V lost 4 bases to trimming and J lost 5 bases; unmatched junction nucleotides: 4. From germline, CDR1 is SGHRS and CDR2 YFSETQ. CDR3 size: 13 residues.

Here the CDR3 DNA reads TGTGCCAGCAGCTTTTCAAAAGGACAGGGTTTTACACCCCTCCACTTT. Residues: CASSFSKGQGFTPLHF. This rearrangement joins TRBV7-4 to TRBJ1-6, with 8 bases fitting TRBD1. CDR1 is SGHVT and CDR2 is SQSDAQ in the germline V gene. V lost 3 bases, J lost 11 bases, and 12 bases stayed unmatched. The CDR3 totals 16 residues.

The rearrangement joins TRBV6-1 to TRBJ2-7, with 9 bases aligning to TRBD1. V shed 4 bases and J 5 bases; nucleotides not matched to a gene: 6. CDR1 is MNHNS, CDR2 SASEGT, per germline. The CDR3 is 14 amino acids. The CDR3 loop reads CASSVQGASNEQYF. DNA of the CDR3: TGTGCCAGCAGTGTACAGGGGGCTTCTAACGAGCAGTACTTC.

This clone was recorded a few times. The rearrangement joins TRBV2 to TRBJ1-5, with TRBD1 matching over 8 bases. V gave up 4 bases and J gave up 3 bases; unmatched junction bases: 2. The germline V gene encodes CDR1 SNHLY and CDR2 FYNNEI. The CDR3 contains 14 residues. CDR3 in amino acids: CASSGQGTNQPQHF. The CDR3 DNA is TGTGCCAGCAGTGGACAGGGGACCAATCAGCCCCAGCATTTT.

A few counts support this clone. The rearrangement uses TRBV9 and TRBJ1-1; a possible D gene is TRBD1 (5 bases). This CDR3 is built from 14 residues. Germline V gene lookup returns CDR1 SGDLS and CDR2 YYNGEE. V lost 4 bases, J lost 1 base, and 11 bases lay in between. CDR3 nucleotides: TGTGCCAGCAGCCCACAACAGGAGAACACTGAAGCTTTCTTT. This sequence encodes CASSPQQENTEAFF.

This clone was recorded a few times. The V and J genes are TRBV28 and TRBJ1-6, with D hard to call. CDR3 length: 14 residues. Between the trimmed V and J ends, which lost 6 bases and 7 bases, there was a span of 13 bases. CDR1 and CDR2 from the germline V gene are MDHEN and SYDVKM. The CDR3 DNA follows: TGTGCCAGCAGATTACAGATATCAAATTCACCCCTCCACTTT. Its translation: CASRLQISNSPLHF.

A few counts support this clone. This rearrangement joins TRBV2 to TRBJ1-1; TRBD1 matches at 8 bases. With V trimmed by 3 bases and J by 6 bases, 9 bases remained unmatched. This CDR3 has 15 amino acids. In germline, CDR1 is SNHLY, CDR2 FYNNEI. CDR3 sequence reads: CASSEQGASGAEAFF. As DNA, the CDR3 is TGTGCCAGCAGTGAGCAGGGGGCCTCCGGCGCTGAAGCTTTCTTT.

Note on this clone: The same CDR3 can be traced to other DNA sequences in this sample. V usage is TRBV18 and J usage is TRBJ1-1; 7 nucleotides agree with TRBD1. V lost 4 bases, J lost 2 bases, and 1 base stayed unmatched. Germline assignment: CDR1 KGHSH and CDR2 LQKENI. The CDR3 is 13 amino acids. CDR3 residues: CASSRTGNTEAFF. The CDR3 DNA follows: TGTGCCAGCTCACGGACAGGCAACACTGAAGCTTTCTTT.

This clone appeared a few times. The genes are TRBV7-9 and TRBJ2-6; maybe TRBD2 (6 bases). Germline V CDR1 and CDR2: SEHNR, FQNEAQ (reference sequence). V lost 0 bases and J lost 4, with 13 bases in between. The CDR3 covers 17 residues. Here the CDR3 reads CASSLALGGSGANVLTF. For the CDR3, the DNA is TGTGCCAGCAGCTTAGCGCTCGGGGGATCCGGGGCCAACGTCCTGACTTTC.

The rearrangement joins TRBV6-4 to TRBJ2-7; D call uncertain. The CDR3 has 14 amino acids. CDR1 is MRHNA and CDR2 is SNTAGT in the germline V gene. Trimming took off 3 bases at V and 1 base at J, with 10 bases between the two ends. CDR3 sequence reads: CASSEQQNSYEQYF. DNA for the CDR3: TGTGCCAGCAGTGAACAACAGAATTCCTACGAGCAGTACTTC.

This clone has just a few counts. This chain connects TRBV4-3 to TRBJ2-1; no firm D call. Trimming left V 0 bases short and J 0 bases short, with 9 bases between. The CDR3 totals 16 residues. CDR1 is LGHNA and CDR2 is YSLEER in the germline V gene. The CDR3 loop is CASSQDLRSSYNEQFF. CDR3 coding DNA: TGCGCCAGCAGCCAAGATCTGCGGAGCTCCTACAATGAGCAGTTCTTC.

The rearrangement links TRBV13 to TRBJ2-2; a possible D gene is TRBD1 (6 bases). There are 15 residues in the CDR3. Trimming took 3 bases from V and 7 from J, leaving 15 bases between them. Germline CDR1 reads PRHDT; CDR2 reads FYEKMQ (reference sequence). CDR3 nucleotides: TGTGCCAGCAGCTTCTCCGGGACATCGGGCGGGGAGCTGTTTTTT. It encodes CASSFSGTSGGELFF.

V is TRBV2 and J is TRBJ2-5; TRBD2 matches 7 bases. Germline V gene data show CDR1 as SNHLY and CDR2 as FYNNEI. This CDR3 has 14 amino acids. The J segment lost 8 bases and the V segment lost 6 bases, leaving 12 bases of the junction unmatched. CDR3 bases: TGTGCCAGCAGCCCAGAGAGCGGGGTCCTTACCCAGTACTTC. It is translated as CASSPESGVLTQYF.

In this sample, this clone turned up a few times. The chain is built from TRBV6-6 and TRBJ1-6; TRBD1 is a possible D gene (5 bases). The germline CDR1 and CDR2 sequences are MNHNY and SVGAGI (reference sequence). CDR3 length: 13 amino acids. Trimming took off 2 bases at V and 10 bases at J, with 9 bases between the two ends. The chain's CDR3 is CASSYGSGSPLHF. The CDR3 DNA reads TGTGCCAGCAGTTACGGGTCAGGGTCACCCCTCCACTTT.

The chain couples TRBV4-1 to TRBJ2-5; unclear D gene. Trimming cost V 2 bases and J 5 bases, with 6 bases left between them. The CDR3 consists of 12 residues. Germline CDR1 MGHRA, CDR2 YSYEKL. CDR3 DNA: TGCGCCAGCAGCCAAATCGGGGAGACCCAGTACTTC. Translating it yields CASSQIGETQYF.